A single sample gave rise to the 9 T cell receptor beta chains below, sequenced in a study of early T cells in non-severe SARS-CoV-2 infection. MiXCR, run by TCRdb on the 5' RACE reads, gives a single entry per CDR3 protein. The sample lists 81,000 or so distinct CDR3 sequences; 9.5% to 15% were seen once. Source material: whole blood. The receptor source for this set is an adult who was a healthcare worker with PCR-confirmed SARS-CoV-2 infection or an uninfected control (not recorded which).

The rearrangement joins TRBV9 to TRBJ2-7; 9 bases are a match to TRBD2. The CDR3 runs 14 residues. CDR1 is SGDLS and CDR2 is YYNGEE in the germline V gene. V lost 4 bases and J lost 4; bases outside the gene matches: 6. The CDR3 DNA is TGTGCCAGCAGCATGACTAGCGGCTCTTACGAGCAGTACTTC. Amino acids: CASSMTSGSYEQYF.

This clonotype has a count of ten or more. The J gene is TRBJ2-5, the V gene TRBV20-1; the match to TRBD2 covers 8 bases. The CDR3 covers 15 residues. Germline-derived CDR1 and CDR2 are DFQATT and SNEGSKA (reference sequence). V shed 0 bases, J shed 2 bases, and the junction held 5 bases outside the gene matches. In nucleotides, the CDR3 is TGCAGTGCTAGAGATAGATTAGCGGGGCAAGAGACCCAGTACTTC. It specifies CSARDRLAGQETQYF.

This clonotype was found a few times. The CDR3 nucleotides are TGCAGCGCCGGGAGGGCGGACAATGAGCAGTTCTTC. Amino acid sequence: CSAGRADNEQFF. This chain links TRBV29-1 with TRBJ2-1; 8 bases line up with TRBD2. Germline V gives CDR1 SQVTM, CDR2 ANQGSEA. Trimming at V came to 7 bases and at J to 5 bases, leaving 4 bases not matched to a gene. CDR3 length: 12 amino acids.

The chain's CDR3 is CSATQGPDYGYTF. In DNA, the CDR3 is TGCAGTGCCACTCAGGGTCCTGACTATGGCTACACCTTC. The rearrangement uses TRBV20-1 and TRBJ1-2, with TRBD1 as a possible D gene (5 bases). In germline, CDR1 is DFQATT, CDR2 SNEGSKA (reference sequence). Trimming took off 6 bases at V and 3 bases at J, with 14 bases between the two ends. There are 13 residues in the CDR3.

The CDR3 sequence: CASSLTGQSYEQYF. CDR3 in DNA: TGTGCCAGCAGTTTAACAGGACAGTCCTACGAGCAGTACTTC. V and J are TRBV27 and TRBJ2-7; possible D gene TRBD1, 6 bases. Germline V gene lookup returns CDR1 MNHEY and CDR2 SMNVEV (reference sequence). Trimming pared 2 bases from V and 1 base from J, leaving 9 bases between. CDR3 length equals 14 residues.

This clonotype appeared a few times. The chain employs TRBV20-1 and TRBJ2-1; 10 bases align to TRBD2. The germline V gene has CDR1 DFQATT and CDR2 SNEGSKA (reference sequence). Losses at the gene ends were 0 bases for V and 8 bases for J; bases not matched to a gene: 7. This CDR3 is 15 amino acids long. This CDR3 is CSARDFSGRGDEQFF. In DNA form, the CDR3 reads TGCAGTGCTAGAGATTTCAGCGGGAGGGGCGATGAGCAGTTCTTC.

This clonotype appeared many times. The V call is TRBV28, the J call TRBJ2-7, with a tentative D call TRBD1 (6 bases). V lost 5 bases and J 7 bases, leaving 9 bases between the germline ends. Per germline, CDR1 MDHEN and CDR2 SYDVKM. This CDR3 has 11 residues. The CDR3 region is CASSLDREQYF. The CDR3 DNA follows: TGTGCCAGCAGTCTCGACAGGGAGCAGTACTTC.

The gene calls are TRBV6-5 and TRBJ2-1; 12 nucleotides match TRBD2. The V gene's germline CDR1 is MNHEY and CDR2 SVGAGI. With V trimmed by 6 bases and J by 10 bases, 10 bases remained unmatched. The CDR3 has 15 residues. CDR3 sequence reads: CASRHSSGRAEEQFF. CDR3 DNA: TGTGCCAGCAGGCATTCTAGCGGGAGGGCCGAGGAGCAGTTCTTC.

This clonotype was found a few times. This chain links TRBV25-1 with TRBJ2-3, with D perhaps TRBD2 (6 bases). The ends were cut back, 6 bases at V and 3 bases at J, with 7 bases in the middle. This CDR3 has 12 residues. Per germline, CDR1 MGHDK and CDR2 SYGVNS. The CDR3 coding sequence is TGTGCCAGCAGGGAGGGTACAGATACGCAGTATTTT. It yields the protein CASREGTDTQYF.